This T cell receptor beta chain is drawn from a study of identical twins. Study-wide findings and caveats: Researchers reported weaker excess twin sharing in beta out-of-frame sequences. Clonotypes of the beta chain that were abundant in cord blood carried fewer insertions (memory repertoires showed none).

For this clonotype: Its antigen remains unknown.

This CDR3 has 18 residues. Looked up from germline, CDR1 is SGHVS and CDR2 is FQNEAQ. V shed 5 bases, J shed 5 bases, and the junction held 20 bases outside the gene matches. TCRdb re-called the 5' RACE reads through MiXCR, storing one row per CDR3 protein. The data contain around 280,000 distinct CDR3 sequences, approximately 8.5% of them singletons. The same specimen was also included in a second study, on yellow fever vaccine responses in identical twins.

The sequence was collected from a woman aged 18-29 years in good health. The gene calls are TRBV7-8 and TRBJ2-7, with 8 bases lining up with TRBD2. Sequencing input: memory (CD45RO+) T cells sorted from blood. The CDR3 nucleotides read TGTGCCAGCAGCCCTACTCGACGGCCAGCGGGAGTGGAGGACGAGCAGTACTTC. Its protein is CASSPTRRPAGVEDEQYF.